The sequence of this T cell receptor beta chain was determined in a study of blood T cell repertoires in COVID-19. Overall study context: Samples of COVID-19 (acute and convalescent) were obtained from the United States, Italy and Spain. In each case, the material was cDNA or gDNA derived from T cells, B-cell-depleted T cells, or PBMCs.

Per the study methods: Reference gene primer amplification yielded estimated nucleated cell counts. The method was immunoSEQ multiplex PCR; TCRdb's version includes in-frame clones alone and lacks a portion of them. From that table come the V and J calls and clone size; the DNA was used to work out D and trimming. This table has under 250,000 clones, more than 65% appearing once. The CDR3 loop spans 16 amino acids. Per the germline V gene, CDR1 is LGHDT and CDR2 is YNNKEL (reference sequence). V was pared by 0 bases and J by 2 bases, with 6 bases of the junction left unmatched. The sequence was collected from a man between 45 and 60 years old with active or convalescent COVID-19. Sample: peripheral blood. The chain joins TRBV3-1 (or the pseudogene TRBV3-2) to TRBJ2-5, with 7 bases lining up with TRBD2. The CDR3 reads CASSQDWLADQETQYF. The CDR3 region has the DNA TGTGCCAGCAGCCAAGATTGGCTAGCGGATCAAGAGACCCAGTACTTC.